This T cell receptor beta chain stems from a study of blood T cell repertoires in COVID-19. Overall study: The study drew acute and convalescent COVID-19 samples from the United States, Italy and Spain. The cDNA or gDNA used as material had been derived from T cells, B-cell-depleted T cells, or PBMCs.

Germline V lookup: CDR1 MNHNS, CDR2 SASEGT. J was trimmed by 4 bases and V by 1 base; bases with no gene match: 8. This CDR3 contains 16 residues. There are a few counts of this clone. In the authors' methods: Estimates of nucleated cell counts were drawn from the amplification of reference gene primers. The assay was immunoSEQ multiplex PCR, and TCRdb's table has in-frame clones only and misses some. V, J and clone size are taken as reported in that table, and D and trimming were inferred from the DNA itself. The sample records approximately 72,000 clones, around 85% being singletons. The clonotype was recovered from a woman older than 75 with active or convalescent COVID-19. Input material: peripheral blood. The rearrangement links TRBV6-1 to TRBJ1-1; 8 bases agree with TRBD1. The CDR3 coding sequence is TGTGCCAGCAGTGAAGGGCAGGGGGCCGGTGTCACTGAAGCTTTCTTT. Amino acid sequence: CASSEGQGAGVTEAFF.